The 32 T cell receptor beta chains reported below all come from one sample, sequenced in a study of cytomegalovirus exposure and HLA in healthy donors. PCR was performed using 60 Vbeta and 13 Jbeta primers. Generated by immunoSEQ multiplex PCR, the TCRdb table keeps only in-frame clones and is missing some. The table shows 200,000 to 250,000 clones, with about 78% occurring only once. Sample: PBMCs. The receptors were sampled from a male donor in good health and CMV-seronegative.

This chain connects TRBV5-5 to TRBJ1-1; tentatively, D is TRBD1 (5 bases). V was shortened by 4 bases and J by 4 bases, with 14 bases between the two germline ends. The germline gives CDR1 SGHKS, CDR2 YYEKEE (reference sequence). The CDR3 is made up of 14 amino acids. CDR3 in amino acids: CASSPGGVITEAFF. The CDR3 DNA sequence: TGTGCCAGCAGCCCGGGGGGAGTAATCACTGAAGCTTTCTTT.

This rearrangement joins TRBV2 to TRBJ2-1; TRBD1 is a possible D gene (6 bases). CDR3 length: 14 residues. V was trimmed by 4 bases and J by 4 bases, leaving 11 bases between them. Germline V gene data show CDR1 as SNHLY and CDR2 as FYNNEI. For the CDR3, the DNA is TGTGCCAGCAGTGGGGACACTCGATACAATGAGCAGTTCTTC. Protein: CASSGDTRYNEQFF. Drawing the rest from reference TRBV2 and TRBJ2-1, the complete variable domain is EPEVTQTPSHQVTQMGQEVILRCVPISNHLYFYWYRQILGQKVEFLVSFYNNEISEKSEIFDDQFSVERPDGSNFTLKIRSTKLEDSAMYFCASSGDTRYNEQFFGPGTRLTVL.

The gene calls are TRBV7-6 and TRBJ1-5, with D possibly matching TRBD1 (6 bases). The CDR3 totals 15 residues. In germline, CDR1 is SGHVS, CDR2 FNYEAQ. The V gene lost 1 base and the J gene lost 3 bases, with 10 bases spanning the gap. The CDR3 DNA is TGTGCCAGCAGCTTAGATGGGGGGGCCAATCAGCCCCAGCATTTT. It specifies CASSLDGGANQPQHF.

The rearrangement uses TRBV5-4 and TRBJ2-2, with 12 positions matching TRBD2. The CDR3 totals 17 residues. Germline CDR1 and CDR2: SGHNT and YYREEE (reference sequence). V shed 1 base, J shed 7 bases, and the junction held 8 bases outside the gene matches. CDR3 protein: CASSLWGTSGSSGELFF. The CDR3 region has the DNA TGTGCCAGCAGCTTGTGGGGGACTAGCGGGTCCAGCGGGGAGCTGTTTTTT.

This clone was counted only a few times. The chain carries TRBV5-1 and TRBJ1-6; maybe TRBD1 (5 bases). The V gene's germline CDR1 is SGHRS and CDR2 YFSETQ. This CDR3 has 16 amino acids. V lost 4 bases, J lost 2 bases, and 13 bases lay in between. The CDR3 DNA reads TGCGCCAGCAGCCGGTCGGGGGAGCCCTATAATTCACCCCTCCACTTT. Amino acids: CASSRSGEPYNSPLHF.

For the CDR3, the DNA is TGTGCCAGTAGTATGCGGACAGAGAACACTGAAGCTTTCTTT. Its translation: CASSMRTENTEAFF. The V and J genes are TRBV19 and TRBJ1-1, with D tentatively TRBD1 (6 bases). The V and J ends lost 3 bases and 1 base respectively, with 9 bases between them. The germline V gene encodes CDR1 LNHDA and CDR2 SQIVND (reference sequence). The CDR3 covers 14 residues.

The chain joins TRBV19 to TRBJ2-1; D is possibly TRBD2 (6 bases). Germline CDR1 is LNHDA and CDR2 is SQIVND (reference sequence). The CDR3 extends over 13 amino acids. V lost 5 bases and J lost 2, with 7 bases in between. As DNA, the CDR3 is TGTGCCAGTAGTTCGGGGGCCTACAATGAGCAGTTCTTC. Encoded protein: CASSSGAYNEQFF.

The chain employs TRBV7-8 and TRBJ2-7; 9 nucleotides align to TRBD1. Germline V CDR1 and CDR2: SGHVS, FQNEAQ. This CDR3 is 16 amino acids long. Trimming at V came to 5 bases and at J to 6 bases, leaving 14 bases not matched to a gene. DNA of the CDR3: TGTGCCAGCAGCCTACGACCGGGACAGGGCCGGTTCGAGCAGTACTTC. The encoded protein is CASSLRPGQGRFEQYF.

The CDR3 DNA reads TGTGCCAGCAGCGTTGAGGACAGGGATGGCGGCTACACCTTC. Translation gives CASSVEDRDGGYTF. The chain uses TRBV9 and TRBJ1-2; 8 nucleotides align to TRBD1. J lost 8 bases, V lost 2 bases, and 8 bases had no gene match. The length of the CDR3 is 14 residues. Germline assignment: CDR1 SGDLS and CDR2 YYNGEE.

V gene TRBV28 combines with J gene TRBJ2-5; 8 bases agree with TRBD2. Germline V gives CDR1 MDHEN, CDR2 SYDVKM. Unmatched junction bases numbered 15, after V lost 4 bases and J lost 2 bases. CDR3 length: 18 residues. CDR3 sequence (DNA): TGTGCCAGCAGTTCGCTAGCGGGCCTCGGGGGCGGACAAGAGACCCAGTACTTC. This translates into CASSSLAGLGGGQETQYF. The full variable domain, in which reference TRBV28 and TRBJ2-5 provide the parts outside the CDR3, is DVKVTQSSRYLVKRTGEKVFLECVQDMDHENMFWYRQDPGLGLRLIYFSYDVKMKEKGDIPEGYSVSREKKERFSLILESASTNQTSMYLCASSSLAGLGGGQETQYFGPGTRLLVL.

This clone occurred a few times. This sequence joins TRBV9 and TRBJ1-2; 9 nucleotides match TRBD1. The CDR3 length is 15 residues. The V gene's germline CDR1 is SGDLS and CDR2 YYNGEE. With 2 bases clipped from V and 7 bases from J, the junction kept 9 bases outside the gene matches. The CDR3 loop is CASSVTGQGNVGYTF. CDR3 sequence (DNA): TGTGCCAGCAGCGTCACTGGACAGGGGAACGTTGGCTACACCTTC.

The chain is built from TRBV5-6 and TRBJ2-3, with TRBD2 identical over 9 bases. CDR3 length equals 16 residues. From germline, CDR1 is SGHDT and CDR2 YYEEEE. V gave up 0 bases and J gave up 2 bases; unmatched junction bases: 4. CDR3 region: CASSLARLADTDTQYF. The CDR3 DNA follows: TGTGCCAGCAGCTTGGCCCGACTAGCGGACACAGATACGCAGTATTTT.

The genes are TRBV6-1 and TRBJ1-1; 10 nucleotides align to TRBD1. Germline trimming cut 6 bases from V and 5 bases from J; bases unmatched to any gene: 6. This CDR3 is 14 amino acids long. Germline V gene sequence: CDR1 MNHNS, CDR2 SASEGT. The CDR3 reads CASSNRQGATEAFF. The CDR3 nucleotides read TGTGCCAGCAGCAACCGACAGGGGGCGACTGAAGCTTTCTTT.

This clone was counted only a few times. The V gene is TRBV6-6, the J gene TRBJ2-2; TRBD1 matches at 8 bases. This CDR3 is 14 amino acids long. Germline loops: CDR1 MNHNY, CDR2 SVGAGI (reference sequence). With 6 bases clipped from V and 2 bases from J, the junction kept 2 bases outside the gene matches. Written as DNA, the CDR3 is TGTGCCAGCAGCGGACAGGGAAACACCGGGGAGCTGTTTTTT. It is translated as CASSGQGNTGELFF.

This chain uses TRBV28 with TRBJ1-6; TRBD1 is a possible D gene (5 bases). The CDR3 extends over 14 amino acids. The germline CDR1 and CDR2 sequences are MDHEN and SYDVKM. V was cut by 3 bases and J by 10 bases, with 13 bases left in between. This chain's CDR3 is CASSFPGKNSPLHF. The CDR3 DNA reads TGTGCCAGCAGTTTCCCAGGGAAGAACTCACCCCTCCACTTT.

The chain links TRBV5-8 to TRBJ1-4; 8 bases line up with TRBD1. This CDR3 region has 14 residues. The germline V gene has CDR1 SGHTS and CDR2 YDEGEE. The ends lost 0 bases at V and 5 bases at J; junction bases unmatched: 0. The CDR3 region has the DNA TGTGCCAGCAGCTTGGGACAGGGGAATGAAAAACTGTTTTTT. It yields the protein CASSLGQGNEKLFF.

There are a few counts of this clone. The chain joins TRBV7-9 to TRBJ2-3, with 9 bases lining up with TRBD2. V gave up 1 base and J gave up 4 bases; unmatched junction bases: 0. The CDR3 sequence is 14 residues long. Per the germline V gene, CDR1 is SEHNR and CDR2 is FQNEAQ (reference sequence). Here the CDR3 reads CASSLGGRADTQYF. The CDR3 coding sequence is TGTGCCAGCAGCTTAGGCGGGAGGGCAGATACGCAGTATTTT.

The chain is built from TRBV27 and TRBJ2-7; 7 bases are shared with TRBD1. This CDR3 has 14 amino acids. V lost 6 bases to trimming and J lost 7 bases; unmatched junction nucleotides: 12. The germline V gene has CDR1 MNHEY and CDR2 SMNVEV (reference sequence). The CDR3 loop reads CASSTDRVNGEQYF. The CDR3 DNA reads TGTGCCAGCAGCACTGACAGGGTCAACGGAGAGCAGTACTTC.

This clone was counted a few times. This chain links TRBV6-1 with TRBJ2-7; 8 nucleotides match TRBD2. Trimming removed 1 base from V and 2 bases from J; junction bases left unmatched: 4. Germline loops: CDR1 MNHNS, CDR2 SASEGT. The CDR3 is 15 residues long. CDR3 amino acids: CASSEGASGPYEQYF. CDR3 bases: TGTGCCAGCAGTGAAGGGGCTAGCGGGCCCTACGAGCAGTACTTC.

The chain recombines TRBV28 with TRBJ1-4, with D possibly being TRBD1 (6 bases). Germline loops: CDR1 MDHEN, CDR2 SYDVKM. With 4 bases removed from V and 7 bases from J, the gap between germline ends came to 13 bases. CDR3 length: 14 residues. The CDR3 sequence is CASSSTGRSEKLFF. CDR3 nucleotide sequence: TGTGCCAGCAGTTCTACAGGGAGAAGTGAAAAACTGTTTTTT.

V and J are TRBV5-1 and TRBJ2-7; no clear D. With 0 bases removed from V and 5 bases from J, the gap between germline ends came to 15 bases. The CDR3 is 15 amino acids. The germline gives CDR1 SGHRS, CDR2 YFSETQ. The chain's CDR3 is CASSLGSIRSDEQYF. In nucleotides, the CDR3 is TGCGCCAGCAGCTTGGGCTCAATTCGGAGTGACGAGCAGTACTTC.

The rearrangement uses TRBV27 and TRBJ2-1, with 10 bases fitting TRBD2. The CDR3 runs 14 residues. The germline gives CDR1 MNHEY, CDR2 SMNVEV (reference sequence). V shed 10 bases, J shed 6 bases, and the junction held 9 bases outside the gene matches. The CDR3 DNA reads as TGTGCCACCAGGACTAGCGGAAACCTCAATGAGCAGTTCTTC. Translation gives CATRTSGNLNEQFF.

V gene TRBV27 combines with J gene TRBJ1-5, with D possibly TRBD1 on 5 matching bases. This CDR3 is built from 14 residues. V was clipped by 4 bases and J by 2 bases, with 9 bases between them. CDR1 is MNHEY, CDR2 SMNVEV, per germline (reference sequence). CDR3 loop: CASSSGWGNQPQHF. CDR3 in DNA: TGTGCCAGCAGTTCAGGGTGGGGCAATCAGCCCCAGCATTTT.

The chain recombines TRBV6-6 with TRBJ1-2; tentative D call: TRBD1 (6 bases). Germline values: CDR1 MNHNY, CDR2 SVGAGI (reference sequence). This CDR3 is 15 amino acids long. V lost 2 bases to trimming and J lost 7 bases, with 17 bases between them. This CDR3 reads CASSYITGGAGGYTF. The DNA of the CDR3 is TGTGCCAGCAGTTACATCACGGGGGGCGCAGGTGGCTACACCTTC.

This chain links TRBV6-6 with TRBJ2-1, with D possibly being TRBD2 (6 bases). There are 13 residues in the CDR3. The V end lost 6 bases, the J end lost 7 bases, and 13 bases lay between the germline ends. Looked up from germline, CDR1 is MNHNY and CDR2 is SVGAGI (reference sequence). In DNA, the CDR3 is TGTGCCAGCAGCGCGGGAAACGGGAATGAGCAGTTCTTC. The encoded protein is CASSAGNGNEQFF.

The CDR3 loop is CASSTRTGAGNTIYF. In DNA form, the CDR3 reads TGTGCCAGCAGCACCCGGACAGGGGCTGGAAACACCATATATTTT. The rearrangement uses TRBV6-1 and TRBJ1-3; 9 bases match TRBD1. V lost 6 bases to trimming and J lost 2 bases; unmatched junction nucleotides: 5. Per the germline V gene, CDR1 is MNHNS and CDR2 is SASEGT. This CDR3 has 15 amino acids.

This chain uses TRBV7-3 with TRBJ1-2; D is unclear. The CDR3 spans 13 residues. CDR1 SGHTA and CDR2 FQGTGA come from the germline V gene. The V end was cut by 2 bases, the J end by 9 bases, with 13 bases between. DNA for the CDR3: TGTGCCAGCAGCTTATCCCGTAGCGATCGCTACACCTTC. This gives the protein CASSLSRSDRYTF.

The rearrangement links TRBV19 to TRBJ1-1; 8 bases are a match to TRBD1. The CDR3 sequence is 15 residues long. The V gene's germline CDR1 is LNHDA and CDR2 SQIVND (reference sequence). Trimming removed 6 bases from V and 2 bases from J; junction bases left unmatched: 8. CDR3 nucleotides: TGTGCCAGTAGGACAGGGGCGGCAGCTAACACTGAAGCTTTCTTT. This codes for CASRTGAAANTEAFF. The full variable domain, completed using reference TRBV19 and TRBJ1-1, is DGGITQSPKYLFRKEGQNVTLSCEQNLNHDAMYWYRQDPGQGLRLIYYSQIVNDFQKGDIAEGYSVSREKKESFPLTVTSAQKNPTAFYLCASRTGAAANTEAFFGQGTRLTVV.

The V and J genes are TRBV6-1 and TRBJ1-2; TRBD1 might be the D (5 bases). Looked up from germline, CDR1 is MNHNS and CDR2 is SASEGT. Trimming removed 2 bases at V and 8 bases at J, with 12 bases between. The CDR3 runs to 13 residues. The CDR3 nucleotides are TGTGCCAGCAGTGAAAGACAGACAGCGGGCTACACCTTC. Translated, it gives CASSERQTAGYTF.

This chain connects TRBV5-1 to TRBJ2-6; TRBD1 aligns across 8 bases. Germline V gives CDR1 SGHRS, CDR2 YFSETQ. Trimming cost V 9 bases and J 4 bases; bases outside gene matches: 9. The CDR3 is made up of 15 amino acids. The DNA for the CDR3 is TGCGCCACCGGACAGGGAGGTTCAGGGGCCAACGTCCTGACTTTC. This translates into CATGQGGSGANVLTF.

The chain recombines TRBV28 with TRBJ1-4; possibly TRBD1 for D (5 bases). The germline V gene has CDR1 MDHEN and CDR2 SYDVKM. CDR3 length: 15 residues. Between the trimmed V and J ends, which lost 2 bases and 5 bases, there was a span of 12 bases. The chain's CDR3 is CASSLGGALNEKLFF. CDR3 coding DNA: TGTGCCAGCAGTTTAGGAGGGGCACTGAATGAAAAACTGTTTTTT.

The rearrangement joins TRBV10-1 to TRBJ2-5; D is unresolved. The CDR3 runs 14 residues. Germline V gene sequence: CDR1 WNHNN, CDR2 SYGVQD (reference sequence). The V end was cut by 0 bases, the J end by 4 bases, with 9 bases between. The CDR3 loop is CASSESSVGETQYF. Written as DNA, the CDR3 is TGCGCCAGCAGTGAGTCAAGCGTAGGAGAGACCCAGTACTTC.